The entry below gives a single T cell receptor (beta chain) sequence along with its context. Its antigen is not known. The data were taken from a study of T cells in localized non-small cell lung cancer. Using immunoSEQ multiplex PCR, the repertoire was profiled, and TCRdb retains in-frame clones only, with some absent. The sample records 45,000 to 65,000 clones, around 90% being singletons. Whole-study findings and limits: Measurement of T cell clonality placed uninvolved adjacent lung highest, above the level in tumor. Adjacent lung held a median roughly 50 of the top 100 tumor clones. Higher adjacent-lung clonality was associated with shorter survival. Only one tumor region was sequenced, so heterogeneity remains possible.

The sample was peripheral blood, taken before any cancer treatment. The TCR was taken from a man aged 40-75 years with stage I squamous cell lung carcinoma.

Here the CDR3 reads CASSLQGAETQYF. The DNA of the CDR3 is TGCGCCAGCAGCTTGCAGGGAGCGGAGACCCAGTACTTC. The chain links TRBV5-1 to TRBJ2-5, with D perhaps TRBD1 or TRBD2 (5 bases each). Germline loops: CDR1 SGHRS, CDR2 YFSETQ. There are 13 residues in the CDR3. V shed 1 base and J shed 5 bases, with 9 bases lying between them.